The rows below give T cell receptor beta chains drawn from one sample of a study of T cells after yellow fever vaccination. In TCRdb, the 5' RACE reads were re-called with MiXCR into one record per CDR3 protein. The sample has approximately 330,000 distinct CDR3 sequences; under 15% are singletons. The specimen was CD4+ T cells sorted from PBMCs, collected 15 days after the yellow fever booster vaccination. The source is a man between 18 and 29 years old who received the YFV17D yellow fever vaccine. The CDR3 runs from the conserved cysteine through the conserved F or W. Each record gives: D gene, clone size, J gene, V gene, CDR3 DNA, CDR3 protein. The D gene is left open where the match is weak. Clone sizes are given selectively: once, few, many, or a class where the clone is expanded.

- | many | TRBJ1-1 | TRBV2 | TGTGCCAGCAGTGAGCAGAGTATGAACACTGAAGCTTTCTTT | CASSEQSMNTEAFF
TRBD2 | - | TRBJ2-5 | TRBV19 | TGTGCCAGTAGTATAGTGTCCAGCGGGGGGGCAAAAGGAGAGACCCAGTACTTC | CASSIVSSGGAKGETQYF
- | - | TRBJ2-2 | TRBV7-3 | TGTGCCAGCAGCTTCGGGACGGAAGGCACCGGGGAGCTGTTTTTT | CASSFGTEGTGELFF
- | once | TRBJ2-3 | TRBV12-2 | TGTGCAAGTCACACTAATCCCGGGACAACCGCTAGCACAGATACGCAGTATTTT | CASHTNPGTTASTDTQYF
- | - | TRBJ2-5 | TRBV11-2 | TGTGCCAGCAGCTTTAATGGGATTCGGCAAGAGACCCAGTACTTC | CASSFNGIRQETQYF
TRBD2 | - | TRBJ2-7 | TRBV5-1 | TGCGCCAGCAGCTTGGAGGCGCCTAGCGGGACCTACGAGCAGTACTTC | CASSLEAPSGTYEQYF
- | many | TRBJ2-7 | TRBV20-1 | TGCAGTGCTAGGGAGGACTACTACGAGCAGTACTTC | CSAREDYYEQYF
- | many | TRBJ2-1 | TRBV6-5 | TGTGCCAGCAGTCCTCGGCGGGGAGCCAATGAGCAGTTCTTC | CASSPRRGANEQFF
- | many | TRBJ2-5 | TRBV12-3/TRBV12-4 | TGTGCCAGCAGTTTAGCAACCGCCCAAGAAGAGACCCAGTACTTC | CASSLATAQEETQYF
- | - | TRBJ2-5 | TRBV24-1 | TGTGCCACCACCCGGCCCCCTGGGACTTTGGAGACCCAGTACTTC | CATTRPPGTLETQYF
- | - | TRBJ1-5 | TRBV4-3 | TGCGCCAGCAGCCAAGATTACAGCAATCAGCCCCAGCATTTT | CASSQDYSNQPQHF
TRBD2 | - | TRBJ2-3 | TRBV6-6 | TGTGCCAGCAGTTACCAGGTGGGGGGGAGCACAGATACGCAGTATTTT | CASSYQVGGSTDTQYF
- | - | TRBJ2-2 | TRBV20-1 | TGCAGTGCGCATCAAGGGGGGAACACCGGGGAGCTGTTTTTT | CSAHQGGNTGELFF
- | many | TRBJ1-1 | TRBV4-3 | TGCGCCAGCAGCCAAGCGGGGTTGGACCTTTCTGAAGCTTTCTTT | CASSQAGLDLSEAFF
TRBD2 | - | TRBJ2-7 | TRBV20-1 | TGCAGTGCTAGATGGGCGGGGGGTACCACCTACGAGCAGTACTTC | CSARWAGGTTYEQYF
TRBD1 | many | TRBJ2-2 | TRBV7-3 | TGTGCCAGCAGCACATTGACAGGGGCGAACACCGGGGAGCTGTTTTTT | CASSTLTGANTGELFF
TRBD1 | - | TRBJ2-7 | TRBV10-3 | TGTGCCATCGGGACAGGAAGCTCCTACGAGCAGTACTTC | CAIGTGSSYEQYF
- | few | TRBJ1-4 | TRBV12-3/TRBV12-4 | TGTGCCAGCAGTTTTACGGGTTTCGGAGATGAAAAACTGTTTTTT | CASSFTGFGDEKLFF
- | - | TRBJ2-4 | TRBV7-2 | TGTGCCAGCAGCTTAGGGGGGGTGGCCAAAAACATTCAGTACTTC | CASSLGGVAKNIQYF
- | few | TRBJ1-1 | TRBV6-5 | TGTGCCAGCAGTTACATTGAGGAATACACTGAAGCTTTCTTT | CASSYIEEYTEAFF
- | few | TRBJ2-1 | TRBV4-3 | TGCGCCAGCAGCCGATCAGCGAGCTCCTACAATGAGCAGTTCTTC | CASSRSASSYNEQFF
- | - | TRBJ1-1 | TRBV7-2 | TGTGCCAGCAGCTTAGGGGCGCTATACACTGAAGCTTTCTTT | CASSLGALYTEAFF
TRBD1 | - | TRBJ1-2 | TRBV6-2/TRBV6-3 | TGTGCCAGCAGGAAAGAGGACAGGATGGGCTATGGCTACACCTTC | CASRKEDRMGYGYTF